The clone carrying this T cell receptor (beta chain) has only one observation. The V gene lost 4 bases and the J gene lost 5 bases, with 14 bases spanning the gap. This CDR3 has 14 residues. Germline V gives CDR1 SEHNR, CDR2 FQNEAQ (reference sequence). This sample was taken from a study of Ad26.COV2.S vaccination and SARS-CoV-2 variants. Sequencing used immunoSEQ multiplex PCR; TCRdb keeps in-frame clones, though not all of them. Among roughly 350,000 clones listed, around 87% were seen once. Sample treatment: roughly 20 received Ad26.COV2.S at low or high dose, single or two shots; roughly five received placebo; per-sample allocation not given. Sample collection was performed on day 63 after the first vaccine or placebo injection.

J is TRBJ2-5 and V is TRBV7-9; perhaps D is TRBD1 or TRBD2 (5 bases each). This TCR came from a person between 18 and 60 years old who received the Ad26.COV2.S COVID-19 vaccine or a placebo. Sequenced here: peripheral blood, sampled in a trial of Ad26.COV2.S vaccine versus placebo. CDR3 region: CASSSGTGGETQYF. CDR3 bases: TGTGCCAGCAGCTCGGGAACAGGCGGGGAGACCCAGTACTTC.